What follows are 28 T cell receptor beta chains derived from one specimen sequenced in a study of T cells in localized non-small cell lung cancer. Clones were read by immunoSEQ multiplex PCR, and TCRdb kept only the in-frame ones, dropping some. There are about 25,000 clones in the sample; about 91% occur only once, and under 10% lies in the top ten. Here the sequenced sample was peripheral blood mononuclear cells, taken before any cancer treatment. These receptor sequences come from a woman aged 35 to 70 with stage III lung adenocarcinoma.

DNA of the CDR3: TGTGCCAGTAGTATAGATTTGGGACAGGGTCGCTCCTACGAGCAGTACTTC. This codes for CASSIDLGQGRSYEQYF. This chain uses TRBV19 with TRBJ2-7; TRBD1 matches at 9 bases. The CDR3 covers 17 residues. V shed 0 bases, J shed 0 bases, and the junction held 6 bases outside the gene matches. Germline V gives CDR1 LNHDA, CDR2 SQIVND (reference sequence).

This clone was seen only once. The chain uses TRBV6-5 and TRBJ1-5; D not resolved. Trimming stripped 5 bases from V and 5 bases from J, with 7 bases between. The CDR3 spans 12 residues. CDR1 MNHEY and CDR2 SVGAGI come from the germline V gene. CDR3 nucleotide sequence: TGTGCCAGCAGTCGCCCGGATCAGCCCCAGCATTTT. It is translated as CASSRPDQPQHF.

This sequence joins TRBV7-6 and TRBJ2-3; 10 bases are shared with TRBD2. Per germline, CDR1 SGHVS and CDR2 FNYEAQ. The CDR3 runs to 18 residues. J was trimmed by 0 bases and V by 5 bases; bases with no gene match: 11. CDR3 bases: TGTGCCAGCAGCCTAAGCGGGAGGGCCCTCGGAAGCACAGATACGCAGTATTTT. This sequence encodes CASSLSGRALGSTDTQYF.

The rearrangement uses TRBV5-1 and TRBJ2-1; 7 bases line up with TRBD2. This CDR3 is 15 amino acids long. V trimming: 0 bases; J trimming: 4 bases; junction bases outside the gene matches: 4. CDR1 and CDR2 from the germline V gene are SGHRS and YFSETQ. CDR3 in DNA: TGCGCCAGCAGCTTGGGGGGAGGGCTATACAATGAGCAGTTCTTC. This gives the protein CASSLGGGLYNEQFF.

The chain couples TRBV2 to TRBJ1-1; D gene ambiguous. The V gene lost 6 bases and the J gene lost 11 bases, with 25 bases spanning the gap. The length of the CDR3 is 15 residues. Looked up from germline, CDR1 is SNHLY and CDR2 is FYNNEI. The CDR3 DNA follows: TGTGCCAGCAGCGGCGTGGGAGCGAGTGGATTTGTCGCTTTCTTT. Translation gives CASSGVGASGFVAFF.

The V gene is TRBV29-1, the J gene TRBJ2-1; tentatively, D is TRBD1 (6 bases). Trimming took 4 bases from V and 3 from J, leaving 7 bases between them. This CDR3 region has 12 residues. CDR1 and CDR2 from the germline V gene are SQVTM and ANQGSEA. The CDR3 sequence: CSVAGHYNEQFF. The CDR3 DNA is TGCAGCGTTGCGGGACACTACAATGAGCAGTTCTTC.

V gene TRBV6-4 combines with J gene TRBJ2-6; D tentatively reads TRBD1 or TRBD2 (5 bases each). The CDR3 sequence is 15 residues long. V shed 2 bases and J shed 4 bases, with 9 bases lying between them. Germline-derived CDR1 and CDR2 are MRHNA and SNTAGT. The DNA for the CDR3 is TGTGCCAGCAGTGACGAGGGGTCGGGGGCCAACGTCCTGACTTTC. Translated: CASSDEGSGANVLTF.

The CDR3: CASRYGRNQPQHF. The CDR3 DNA reads TGTGCCAGCAGGTACGGACGCAATCAGCCCCAGCATTTT. The chain links TRBV6-5 to TRBJ1-5, with D unclear. Germline V gene sequence: CDR1 MNHEY, CDR2 SVGAGI. Trimming took 6 bases from V and 2 from J, leaving 8 bases between them. This CDR3 contains 13 residues.

This rearrangement joins TRBV4-1 to TRBJ2-1, with a possible D match to TRBD1 (5 bases). Germline V gene data show CDR1 as MGHRA and CDR2 as YSYEKL. The CDR3 spans 13 residues. V was cut by 6 bases and J by 7 bases, with 13 bases left in between. The CDR3 nucleotides are TGCGCCAGCAGATCGCAGGGTAGGAATGAGCAGTTCTTC. Its translation is CASRSQGRNEQFF.

The chain uses TRBV19 and TRBJ1-4; tentatively, D is TRBD1 (6 bases). Germline values: CDR1 LNHDA, CDR2 SQIVND (reference sequence). The CDR3 covers 16 residues. The ends were cut back, 3 bases at V and 2 bases at J, with 13 bases in the middle. The CDR3 sequence is CASSIGSGGTNEKLFF. DNA for the CDR3: TGTGCCAGTAGTATTGGTTCGGGGGGCACTAATGAAAAACTGTTTTTT.

J is TRBJ2-3 and V is TRBV5-1, with D unresolved. The CDR3 is 14 residues long. The V end was cut by 10 bases, the J end by 4 bases, with 19 bases between. Germline lookup yields CDR1 SGHRS and CDR2 YFSETQ. The CDR3 spells CAGAKGGEADTQYF. In nucleotides, the CDR3 is TGCGCCGGAGCAAAGGGCGGAGAAGCAGATACGCAGTATTTT.

This rearrangement joins TRBV6-5 to TRBJ2-7; D may be TRBD1 (7 bases). This CDR3 is 15 amino acids long. Germline V lookup: CDR1 MNHEY, CDR2 SVGAGI. Trimming took off 6 bases at V and 3 bases at J, with 18 bases between the two ends. The CDR3 nucleotides are TGTGCCAGCAGGACAGGGCAGGACTATTTCTACGAGCAGTACTTC. It specifies CASRTGQDYFYEQYF.

The chain combines TRBV15 with TRBJ2-1, with TRBD2 matching over 12 bases. This CDR3 is built from 17 residues. The germline gives CDR1 LNHNV, CDR2 YYDKDF (reference sequence). V was pared by 3 bases and J by 7 bases, with 10 bases of the junction left unmatched. Here the CDR3 DNA reads TGTGCCACCAGCAGTGGGAGACTAGCGGGAGATGTTAATGAGCAGTTCTTC. Translation: CATSSGRLAGDVNEQFF.

The CDR3 coding sequence is TGTGCCAGCAGCTTACTAGCGGGAGCCCACGAGCAGTACTTC. Its protein is CASSLLAGAHEQYF. V and J are TRBV7-3 and TRBJ2-7; 10 bases match TRBD2. The germline CDR1 and CDR2 sequences are SGHTA and FQGTGA. V lost 2 bases, J lost 5 bases, and 3 bases stayed unmatched. This CDR3 region has 14 residues.

V usage is TRBV27 and J usage is TRBJ2-7; 8 bases agree with TRBD1. The V segment lost 4 bases and the J segment 0 bases; nucleotides outside the gene matches: 11. CDR3 length: 17 amino acids. Germline V gene data show CDR1 as MNHEY and CDR2 as SMNVEV (reference sequence). CDR3 sequence: CASSSRADRVSSYEQYF. CDR3 nucleotide sequence: TGTGCCAGCAGTTCCAGGGCGGACAGGGTAAGCTCCTACGAGCAGTACTTC.

The sample holds a few counts of this clone. The chain has TRBV10-3 and TRBJ1-3; D is perhaps TRBD1 (6 bases). The length of the CDR3 is 14 residues. Germline values: CDR1 ENHRY, CDR2 SYGVKD. V lost 11 bases, J lost 0 bases, and 14 bases lay in between. The CDR3 reads CASRQGSSGNTIYF. CDR3 DNA: TGTGCCTCCAGGCAGGGGAGCTCTGGAAACACCATATATTTT.

The genes are TRBV27 and TRBJ2-3, with 11 positions matching TRBD2. Germline CDR1 reads MNHEY; CDR2 reads SMNVEV (reference sequence). V was pared by 2 bases and J by 10 bases, with 17 bases of the junction left unmatched. The CDR3 covers 18 residues. The CDR3 DNA is TGTGCCAGCAGTTTAGGAACCCTAGCGGGGGGCCACAGTGAAGCGCAGTATTTT. It is translated as CASSLGTLAGGHSEAQYF.

This sequence joins TRBV9 and TRBJ1-4, with D possibly matching TRBD1 (5 bases). The CDR3 contains 15 residues. The V gene lost 0 bases and the J gene lost 1 base, with 7 bases spanning the gap. The germline V gene encodes CDR1 SGDLS and CDR2 YYNGEE. CDR3 region: CASSVDGGTNEKLFF. In DNA form, the CDR3 reads TGTGCCAGCAGCGTAGATGGGGGAACTAATGAAAAACTGTTTTTT.

This chain connects TRBV4-1 to TRBJ2-3; 13 nucleotides agree with TRBD2. CDR3 length: 18 residues. V gave up 4 bases and J gave up 3 bases; unmatched junction bases: 10. Germline loops: CDR1 MGHRA, CDR2 YSYEKL. The CDR3 spells CASSRTRTSGSRTDTQYF. DNA for the CDR3: TGCGCCAGCAGCCGAACGAGGACTAGCGGGAGTAGAACAGATACGCAGTATTTT.

The chain is built from TRBV5-1 and TRBJ2-3, with 11 nucleotides matching TRBD2. Germline trimming cut 6 bases from V and 0 bases from J; bases unmatched to any gene: 3. The CDR3 has 15 amino acids. CDR1 is SGHRS, CDR2 YFSETQ, per germline. This chain's CDR3 is CASTWTSGSTDTQYF. CDR3 nucleotide sequence: TGCGCCAGCACCTGGACTAGCGGGAGCACAGATACGCAGTATTTT.

The genes are TRBV19 and TRBJ2-6; D gene uncertain. The V end lost 7 bases, the J end lost 2 bases, and 9 bases lay between the germline ends. CDR1 is LNHDA, CDR2 SQIVND, per germline (reference sequence). The CDR3 length is 14 residues. Written as DNA, the CDR3 is TGTGCCAGTACGACACAACCTGGGGCCAACGTCCTGACTTTC. This codes for CASTTQPGANVLTF.

This chain links TRBV29-1 with TRBJ2-5; 9 bases align to TRBD1. The CDR3 extends over 14 amino acids. Germline-derived CDR1 and CDR2 are SQVTM and ANQGSEA. The junction had 12 bases not matched to a gene; V was cut back by 6 bases and J by 7 bases. CDR3 amino acids: CSVSDRGGLMTQYF. The CDR3 nucleotides read TGCAGCGTCTCGGACAGGGGAGGTTTAATGACCCAGTACTTC.

This chain joins TRBV14 and TRBJ2-5; D not resolved. CDR1 and CDR2 from the germline V gene are SGHDN and FVKESK. The CDR3 is 11 amino acids. The ends were cut back, 0 bases at V and 6 bases at J, with 2 bases in the middle. CDR3 protein: CASSQEQTQYF. DNA of the CDR3: TGTGCCAGCAGCCAAGAGCAGACCCAGTACTTC.

V usage is TRBV27 and J usage is TRBJ1-5; 8 nucleotides line up with TRBD1. This CDR3 contains 15 residues. Germline-derived CDR1 and CDR2 are MNHEY and SMNVEV (reference sequence). Germline trimming cut 3 bases from V and 4 bases from J; bases unmatched to any gene: 5. CDR3 coding DNA: TGTGCCAGCAGTTTTTCCGGGACAGGTAATCAGCCCCAGCATTTT. This translates into CASSFSGTGNQPQHF.

The gene calls are TRBV15 and TRBJ1-4; 7 bases agree with TRBD1. V shed 1 base, J shed 5 bases, and the junction held 4 bases outside the gene matches. Germline V gene sequence: CDR1 LNHNV, CDR2 YYDKDF (reference sequence). The CDR3 has 15 amino acids. The CDR3 bases are TGTGCCACCAGCAGAGCGACAGGGTACAATGAAAAACTGTTTTTT. It encodes CATSRATGYNEKLFF.

The chain links TRBV7-9 to TRBJ2-1; D is unresolved. CDR1 is SEHNR and CDR2 is FQNEAQ in the germline V gene (reference sequence). The CDR3 is 13 residues long. The V end lost 5 bases, the J end lost 0 bases, and 5 bases lay between the germline ends. In DNA, the CDR3 is TGTGCCAGCAGCCCTAGCTCCTACAATGAGCAGTTCTTC. Translated, it gives CASSPSSYNEQFF.

This chain joins TRBV29-1 and TRBJ2-2; 9 positions agree with TRBD1. CDR1 and CDR2 (germline): SQVTM, ANQGSEA. This CDR3 is built from 14 residues. With 7 bases clipped from V and 7 bases from J, the junction kept 10 bases outside the gene matches. The CDR3 DNA reads as TGCAGCGGGAAACTACAGGGGGCCGGCGGGGAGCTGTTTTTT. This gives the protein CSGKLQGAGGELFF.

V is TRBV29-1 and J is TRBJ2-5; the match to TRBD1 covers 10 bases. The CDR3 covers 16 residues. CDR1 is SQVTM and CDR2 is ANQGSEA in the germline V gene. Trimming cost V 2 bases and J 5 bases; bases outside gene matches: 11. CDR3 sequence (DNA): TGCAGCGTTGAAACGCTGGGACAGGGGATGGGGGAGACCCAGTACTTC. Encoded protein: CSVETLGQGMGETQYF.